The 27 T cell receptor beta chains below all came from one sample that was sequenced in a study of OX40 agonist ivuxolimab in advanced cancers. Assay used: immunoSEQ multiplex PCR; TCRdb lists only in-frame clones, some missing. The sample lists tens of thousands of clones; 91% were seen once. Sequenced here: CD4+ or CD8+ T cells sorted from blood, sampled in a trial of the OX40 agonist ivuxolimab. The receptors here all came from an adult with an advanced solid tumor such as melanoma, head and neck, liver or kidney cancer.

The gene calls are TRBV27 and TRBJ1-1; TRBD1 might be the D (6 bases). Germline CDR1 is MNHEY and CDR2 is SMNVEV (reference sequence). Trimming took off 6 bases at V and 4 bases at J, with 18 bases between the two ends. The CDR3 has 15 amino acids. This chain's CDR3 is CASSSLGQFRTEAFF. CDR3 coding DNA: TGTGCCAGCAGCTCCCTAGGACAGTTCCGCACTGAAGCTTTCTTT.

CDR3 sequence: CASSGRGPGGPNQPQHF. The CDR3, as DNA: TGTGCCAGCAGCGGGAGGGGGCCAGGAGGCCCCAATCAGCCCCAGCATTTT. The rearrangement links TRBV7-2 to TRBJ1-5; 7 bases are a match to TRBD1. The CDR3 spans 17 residues. Germline V CDR1 and CDR2: SGHTA, FQGNSA. J lost 3 bases, V lost 5 bases, and 13 bases had no gene match.

The CDR3 coding sequence is TGCGCCAGCAGCCCCCCTGACAGGGTTTCGAACGAGCAGTACTTC. Its translation is CASSPPDRVSNEQYF. This chain links TRBV4-3 with TRBJ2-7; 7 bases fit TRBD1. Germline CDR1 reads LGHNA; CDR2 reads YSLEER. The CDR3 runs to 15 residues. Unmatched junction bases numbered 11, after V lost 4 bases and J lost 5 bases.

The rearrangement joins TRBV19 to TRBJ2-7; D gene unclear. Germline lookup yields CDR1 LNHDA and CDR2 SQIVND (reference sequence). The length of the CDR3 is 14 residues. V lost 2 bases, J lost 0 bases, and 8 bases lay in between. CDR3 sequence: CASSISAASYEQYF. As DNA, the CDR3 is TGTGCCAGTAGTATAAGCGCGGCCTCCTACGAGCAGTACTTC.

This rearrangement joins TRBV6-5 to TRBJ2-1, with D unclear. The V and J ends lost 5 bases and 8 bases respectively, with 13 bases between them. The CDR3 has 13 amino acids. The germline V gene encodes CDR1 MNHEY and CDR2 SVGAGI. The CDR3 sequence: CASSNGVRDEQFF. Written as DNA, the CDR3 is TGTGCCAGCAGTAACGGCGTACGGGATGAGCAGTTCTTC.

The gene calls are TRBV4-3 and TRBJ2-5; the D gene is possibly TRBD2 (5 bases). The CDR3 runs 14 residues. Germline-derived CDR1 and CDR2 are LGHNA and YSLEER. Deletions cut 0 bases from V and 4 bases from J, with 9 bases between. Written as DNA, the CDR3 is TGCGCCAGCAGCCAAGATACGGGGAGAGAGACCCAGTACTTC. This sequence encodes CASSQDTGRETQYF.

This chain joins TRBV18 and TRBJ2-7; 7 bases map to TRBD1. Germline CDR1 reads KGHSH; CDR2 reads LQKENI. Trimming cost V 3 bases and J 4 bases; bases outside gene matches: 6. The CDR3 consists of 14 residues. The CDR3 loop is CASSPLGGQYEQYF. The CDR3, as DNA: TGTGCCAGCTCACCGTTAGGGGGCCAGTACGAGCAGTACTTC.

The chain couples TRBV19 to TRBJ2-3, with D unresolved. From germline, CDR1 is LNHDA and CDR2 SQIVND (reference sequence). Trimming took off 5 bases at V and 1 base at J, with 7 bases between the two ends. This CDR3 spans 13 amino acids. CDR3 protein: CASSRRGTDTQYF. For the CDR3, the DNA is TGTGCCAGTAGTCGGCGAGGCACAGATACGCAGTATTTT.

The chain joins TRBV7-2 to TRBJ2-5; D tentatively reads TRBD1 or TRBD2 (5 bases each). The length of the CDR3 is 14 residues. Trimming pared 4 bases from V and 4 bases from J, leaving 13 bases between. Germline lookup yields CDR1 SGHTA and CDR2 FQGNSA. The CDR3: CASSSNGTPETQYF. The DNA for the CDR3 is TGTGCCAGCAGCTCGAACGGGACCCCAGAGACCCAGTACTTC.

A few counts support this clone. CDR3 loop: CASSRGGGGNQPQHF. The CDR3 bases are TGTGCCAGCAGCCGAGGGGGCGGGGGCAATCAGCCCCAGCATTTT. The chain couples TRBV7-9 to TRBJ1-5; 7 bases map to TRBD1. Germline CDR1 SEHNR, CDR2 FQNEAQ (reference sequence). V shed 5 bases and J 2 bases; nucleotides not matched to a gene: 6. The CDR3 is 15 residues long.

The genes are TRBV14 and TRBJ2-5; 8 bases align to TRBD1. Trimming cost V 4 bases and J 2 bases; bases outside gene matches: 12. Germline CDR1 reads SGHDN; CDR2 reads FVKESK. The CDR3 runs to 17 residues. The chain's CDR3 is CASSRGQGAGRQETQYF. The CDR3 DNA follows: TGTGCCAGCAGCCGGGGGCAGGGGGCCGGCCGGCAAGAGACCCAGTACTTC.

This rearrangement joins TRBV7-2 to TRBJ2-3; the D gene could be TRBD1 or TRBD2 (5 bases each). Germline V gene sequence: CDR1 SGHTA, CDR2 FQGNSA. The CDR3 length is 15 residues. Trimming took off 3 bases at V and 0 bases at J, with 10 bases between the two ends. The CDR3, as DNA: TGTGCCAGCAGCTTCCCGGGACCCAGCACAGATACGCAGTATTTT. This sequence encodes CASSFPGPSTDTQYF. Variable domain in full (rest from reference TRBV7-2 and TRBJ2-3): GAGVSQSPSNKVTEKGKDVELRCDPISGHTALYWYRQSLGQGLEFLIYFQGNSAPDKSGLPSDRFSAERTGGSVSTLTIQRTQQEDSAVYLCASSFPGPSTDTQYFGPGTRLTVL.

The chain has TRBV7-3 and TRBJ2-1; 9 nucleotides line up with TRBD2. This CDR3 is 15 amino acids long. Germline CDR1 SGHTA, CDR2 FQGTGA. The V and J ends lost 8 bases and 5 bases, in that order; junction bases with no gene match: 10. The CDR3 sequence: CASGGLAGGNNEQFF. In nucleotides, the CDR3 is TGTGCCAGCGGAGGACTCGCGGGGGGGAACAATGAGCAGTTCTTC.

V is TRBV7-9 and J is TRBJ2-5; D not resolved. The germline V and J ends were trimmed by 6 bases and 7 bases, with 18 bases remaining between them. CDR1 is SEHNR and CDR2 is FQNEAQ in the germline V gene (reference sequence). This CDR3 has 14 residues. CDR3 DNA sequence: TGTGCCAGCAGACCTTTCTTAGGGTTAGGGACCCAGTACTTC. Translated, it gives CASRPFLGLGTQYF.

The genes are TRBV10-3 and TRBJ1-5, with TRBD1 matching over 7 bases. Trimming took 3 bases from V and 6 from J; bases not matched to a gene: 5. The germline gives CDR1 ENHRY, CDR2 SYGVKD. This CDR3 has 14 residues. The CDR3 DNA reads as TGTGCCATCAGTGAAGGGGGCGGCCGTCAGCCCCAGCATTTT. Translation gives CAISEGGGRQPQHF.

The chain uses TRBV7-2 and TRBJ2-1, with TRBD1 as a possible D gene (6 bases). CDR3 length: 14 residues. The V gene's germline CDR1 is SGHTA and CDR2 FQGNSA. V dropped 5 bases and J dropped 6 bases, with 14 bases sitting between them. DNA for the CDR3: TGTGCCAGCAGCCTAGTCAGGGGCCGCAATGAGCAGTTCTTC. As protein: CASSLVRGRNEQFF.

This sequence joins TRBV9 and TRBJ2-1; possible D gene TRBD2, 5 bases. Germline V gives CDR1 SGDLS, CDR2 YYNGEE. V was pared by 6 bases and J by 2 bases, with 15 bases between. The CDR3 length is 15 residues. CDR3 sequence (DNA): TGTGCCAGCACCCTCCTGGGCGGGCCCTACAATGAGCAGTTCTTC. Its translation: CASTLLGGPYNEQFF.

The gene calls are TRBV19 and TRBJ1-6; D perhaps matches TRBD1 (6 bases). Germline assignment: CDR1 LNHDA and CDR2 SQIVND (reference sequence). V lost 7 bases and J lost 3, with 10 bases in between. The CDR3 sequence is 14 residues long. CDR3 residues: CASTPTGYNSPLHF. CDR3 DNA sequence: TGTGCCAGTACTCCGACAGGCTATAATTCACCCCTCCACTTT.

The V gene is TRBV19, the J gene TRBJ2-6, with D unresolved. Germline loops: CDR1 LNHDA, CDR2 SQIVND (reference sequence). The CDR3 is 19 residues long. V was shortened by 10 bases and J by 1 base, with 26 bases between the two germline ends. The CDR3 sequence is CATSRAMGRLRSGANVLTF. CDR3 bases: TGTGCCACCTCAAGGGCTATGGGAAGGCTACGATCTGGGGCCAACGTCCTGACTTTC.

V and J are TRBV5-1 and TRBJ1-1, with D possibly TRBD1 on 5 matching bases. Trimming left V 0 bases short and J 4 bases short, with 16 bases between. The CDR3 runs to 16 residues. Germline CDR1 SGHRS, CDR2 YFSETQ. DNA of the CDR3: TGCGCCAGCAGCTTGGAGGCGACAGCTGGTGGCACTGAAGCTTTCTTT. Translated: CASSLEATAGGTEAFF. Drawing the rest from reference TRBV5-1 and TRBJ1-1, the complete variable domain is KAGVTQTPRYLIKTRGQQVTLSCSPISGHRSVSWYQQTPGQGLQFLFEYFSETQRNKGNFPGRFSGRQFSNSRSEMNVSTLELGDSALYLCASSLEATAGGTEAFFGQGTRLTVV.

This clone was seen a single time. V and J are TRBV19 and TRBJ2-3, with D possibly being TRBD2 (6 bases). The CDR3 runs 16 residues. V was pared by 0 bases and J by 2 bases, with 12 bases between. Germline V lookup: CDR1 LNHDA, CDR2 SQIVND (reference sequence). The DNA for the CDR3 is TGTGCCAGTAGTATAGATCACGGCGGGATCACAGATACGCAGTATTTT. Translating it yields CASSIDHGGITDTQYF.

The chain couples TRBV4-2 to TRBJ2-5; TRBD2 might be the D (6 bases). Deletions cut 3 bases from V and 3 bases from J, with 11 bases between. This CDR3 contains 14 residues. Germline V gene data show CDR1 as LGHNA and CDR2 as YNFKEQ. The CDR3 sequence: CASSHLTSKETQYF. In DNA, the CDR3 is TGTGCCAGCAGCCACTTGACTAGTAAAGAGACCCAGTACTTC.

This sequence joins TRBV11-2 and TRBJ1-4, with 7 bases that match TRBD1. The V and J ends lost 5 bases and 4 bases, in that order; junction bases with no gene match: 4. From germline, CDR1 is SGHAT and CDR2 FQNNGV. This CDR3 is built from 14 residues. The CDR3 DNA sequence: TGTGCCAGCAGCCGGGACAGCAGTAATGAAAAACTGTTTTTT. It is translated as CASSRDSSNEKLFF.

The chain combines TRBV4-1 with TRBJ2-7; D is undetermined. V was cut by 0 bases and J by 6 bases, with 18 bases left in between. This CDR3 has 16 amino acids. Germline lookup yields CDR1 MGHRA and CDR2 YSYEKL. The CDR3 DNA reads TGCGCCAGCAGCCAAGAACATGGACGGGCCTCGGGCGAGCAGTACTTC. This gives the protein CASSQEHGRASGEQYF.

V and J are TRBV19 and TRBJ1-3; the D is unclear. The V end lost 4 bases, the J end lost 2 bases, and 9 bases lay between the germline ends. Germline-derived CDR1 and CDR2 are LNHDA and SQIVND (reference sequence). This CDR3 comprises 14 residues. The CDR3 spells CASSTTHPGNTIYF. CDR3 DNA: TGTGCCAGTAGTACCACCCATCCTGGAAACACCATATATTTT.

CDR3 loop: CASRTGGGAGEQYF. The DNA for the CDR3 is TGTGCCAGTAGGACCGGAGGGGGGGCGGGCGAGCAGTACTTC. The rearrangement uses TRBV19 and TRBJ2-7; weak D call: TRBD2 (7 bases). This CDR3 spans 14 amino acids. Germline V gene lookup returns CDR1 LNHDA and CDR2 SQIVND (reference sequence). The V end was cut by 6 bases, the J end by 6 bases, with 18 bases between.

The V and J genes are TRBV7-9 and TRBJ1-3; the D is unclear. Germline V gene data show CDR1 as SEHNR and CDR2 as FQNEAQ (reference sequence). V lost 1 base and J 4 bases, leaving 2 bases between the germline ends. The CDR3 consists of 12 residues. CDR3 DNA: TGTGCCAGCAGCTTAGTCGGAAACACCATATATTTT. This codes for CASSLVGNTIYF.